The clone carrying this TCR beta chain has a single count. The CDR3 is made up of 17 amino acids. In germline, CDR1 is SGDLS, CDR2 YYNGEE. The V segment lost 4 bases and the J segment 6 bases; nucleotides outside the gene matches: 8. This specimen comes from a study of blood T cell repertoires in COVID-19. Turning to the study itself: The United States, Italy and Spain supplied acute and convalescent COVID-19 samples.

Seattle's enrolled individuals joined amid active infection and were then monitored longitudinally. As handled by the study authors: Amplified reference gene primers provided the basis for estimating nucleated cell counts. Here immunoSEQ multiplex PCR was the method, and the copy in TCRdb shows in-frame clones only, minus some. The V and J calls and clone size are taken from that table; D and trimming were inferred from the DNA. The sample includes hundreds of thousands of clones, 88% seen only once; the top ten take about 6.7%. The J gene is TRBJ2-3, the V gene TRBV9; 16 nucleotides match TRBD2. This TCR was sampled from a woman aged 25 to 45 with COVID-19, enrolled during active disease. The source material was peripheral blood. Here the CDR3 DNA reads TGTGCCAGCAGCAAAGGGACTAGCGGGAGGGCCACCGATACGCAGTATTTT. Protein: CASSKGTSGRATDTQYF.